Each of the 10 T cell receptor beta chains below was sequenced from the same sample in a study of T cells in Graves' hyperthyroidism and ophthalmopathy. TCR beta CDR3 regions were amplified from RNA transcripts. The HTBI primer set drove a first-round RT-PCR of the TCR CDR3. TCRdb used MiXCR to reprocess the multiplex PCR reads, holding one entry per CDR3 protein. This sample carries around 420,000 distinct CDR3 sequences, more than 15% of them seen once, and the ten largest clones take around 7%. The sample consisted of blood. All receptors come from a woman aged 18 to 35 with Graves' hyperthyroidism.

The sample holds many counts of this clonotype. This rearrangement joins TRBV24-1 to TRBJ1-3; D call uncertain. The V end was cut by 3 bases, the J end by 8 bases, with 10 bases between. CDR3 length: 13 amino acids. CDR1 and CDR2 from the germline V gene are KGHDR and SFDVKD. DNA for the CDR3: TGTGCCACCAGTGATACGGAGTGGGACACCATATATTTT. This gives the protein CATSDTEWDTIYF.

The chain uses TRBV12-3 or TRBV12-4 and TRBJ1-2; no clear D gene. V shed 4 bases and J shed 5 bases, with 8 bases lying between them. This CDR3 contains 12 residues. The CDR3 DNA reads TGTGCCAGCAGTTCAATCTTATATGGCTACACCTTC. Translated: CASSSILYGYTF.

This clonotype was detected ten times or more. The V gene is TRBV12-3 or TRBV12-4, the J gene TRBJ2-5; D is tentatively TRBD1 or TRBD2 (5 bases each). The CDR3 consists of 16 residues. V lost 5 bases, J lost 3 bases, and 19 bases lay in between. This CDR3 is CASSLTPGRAKETQYF. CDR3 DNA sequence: TGTGCCAGCAGTCTAACTCCGGGGCGAGCTAAAGAGACCCAGTACTTC.

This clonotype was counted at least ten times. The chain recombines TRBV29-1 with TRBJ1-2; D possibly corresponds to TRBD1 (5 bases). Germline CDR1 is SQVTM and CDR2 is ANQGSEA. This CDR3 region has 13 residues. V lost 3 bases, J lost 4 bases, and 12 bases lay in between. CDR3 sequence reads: CSVEGQGIYGYTF. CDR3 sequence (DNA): TGCAGCGTTGAGGGGCAGGGAATCTATGGCTACACCTTC. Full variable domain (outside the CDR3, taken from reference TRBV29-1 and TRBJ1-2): SAVISQKPSRDICQRGTSLTIQCQVDSQVTMMFWYRQQPGQSLTLIATANQGSEATYESGFVIDKFPISRPNLTFSTLTVSNMSPEDSSIYLCSVEGQGIYGYTFGSGTRLTVV.

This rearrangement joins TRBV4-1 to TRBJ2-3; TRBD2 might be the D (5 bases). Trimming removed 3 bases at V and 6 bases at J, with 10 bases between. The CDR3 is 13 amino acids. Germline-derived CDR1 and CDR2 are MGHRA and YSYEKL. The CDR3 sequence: CASSHPRADTQYF. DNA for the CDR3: TGCGCCAGCAGCCACCCGAGGGCGGATACGCAGTATTTT.

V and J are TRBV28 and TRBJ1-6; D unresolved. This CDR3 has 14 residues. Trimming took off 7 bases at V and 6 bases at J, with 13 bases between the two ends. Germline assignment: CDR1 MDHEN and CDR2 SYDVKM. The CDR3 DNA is TGTGCCAGCAATGGGGTTACTATTAATTCACCCCTCCACTTT. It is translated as CASNGVTINSPLHF. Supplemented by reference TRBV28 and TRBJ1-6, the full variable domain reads DVKVTQSSRYLVKRTGEKVFLECVQDMDHENMFWYRQDPGLGLRLIYFSYDVKMKEKGDIPEGYSVSREKKERFSLILESASTNQTSMYLCASNGVTINSPLHFGNGTRLTVT.

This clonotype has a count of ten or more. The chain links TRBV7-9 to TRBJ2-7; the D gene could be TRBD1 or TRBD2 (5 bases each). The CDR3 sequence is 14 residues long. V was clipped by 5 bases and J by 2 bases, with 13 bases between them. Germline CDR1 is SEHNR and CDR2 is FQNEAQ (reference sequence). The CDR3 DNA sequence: TGTGCCAGCAGCCCTGGGACGGACCCCTACGAGCAGTACTTC. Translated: CASSPGTDPYEQYF.

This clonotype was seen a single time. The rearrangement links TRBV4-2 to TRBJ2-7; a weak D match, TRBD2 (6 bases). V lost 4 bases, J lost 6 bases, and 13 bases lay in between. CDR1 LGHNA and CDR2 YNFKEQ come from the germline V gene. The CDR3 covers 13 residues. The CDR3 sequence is CASSLVRESEQYF. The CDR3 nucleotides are TGTGCCAGCAGCCTTGTCCGGGAGTCCGAGCAGTACTTC.

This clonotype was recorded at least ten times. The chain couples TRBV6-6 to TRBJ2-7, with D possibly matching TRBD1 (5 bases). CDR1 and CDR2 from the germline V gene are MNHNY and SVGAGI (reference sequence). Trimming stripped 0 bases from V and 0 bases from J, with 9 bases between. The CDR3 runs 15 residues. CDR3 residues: CASSYSRDSSYEQYF. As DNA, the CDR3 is TGTGCCAGCAGTTACTCTCGAGACAGCTCCTACGAGCAGTACTTC.

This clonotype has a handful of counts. The CDR3: CASSPPGTVMNEQFF. The CDR3 DNA is TGTGCCAGCAGTCCCCCCGGGACAGTGATGAATGAGCAGTTCTTC. This chain uses TRBV6-1 with TRBJ2-1, with TRBD1 identical over 7 bases. Germline V gene lookup returns CDR1 MNHNS and CDR2 SASEGT. The CDR3 has 15 amino acids. J was trimmed by 7 bases and V by 5 bases; bases with no gene match: 11.